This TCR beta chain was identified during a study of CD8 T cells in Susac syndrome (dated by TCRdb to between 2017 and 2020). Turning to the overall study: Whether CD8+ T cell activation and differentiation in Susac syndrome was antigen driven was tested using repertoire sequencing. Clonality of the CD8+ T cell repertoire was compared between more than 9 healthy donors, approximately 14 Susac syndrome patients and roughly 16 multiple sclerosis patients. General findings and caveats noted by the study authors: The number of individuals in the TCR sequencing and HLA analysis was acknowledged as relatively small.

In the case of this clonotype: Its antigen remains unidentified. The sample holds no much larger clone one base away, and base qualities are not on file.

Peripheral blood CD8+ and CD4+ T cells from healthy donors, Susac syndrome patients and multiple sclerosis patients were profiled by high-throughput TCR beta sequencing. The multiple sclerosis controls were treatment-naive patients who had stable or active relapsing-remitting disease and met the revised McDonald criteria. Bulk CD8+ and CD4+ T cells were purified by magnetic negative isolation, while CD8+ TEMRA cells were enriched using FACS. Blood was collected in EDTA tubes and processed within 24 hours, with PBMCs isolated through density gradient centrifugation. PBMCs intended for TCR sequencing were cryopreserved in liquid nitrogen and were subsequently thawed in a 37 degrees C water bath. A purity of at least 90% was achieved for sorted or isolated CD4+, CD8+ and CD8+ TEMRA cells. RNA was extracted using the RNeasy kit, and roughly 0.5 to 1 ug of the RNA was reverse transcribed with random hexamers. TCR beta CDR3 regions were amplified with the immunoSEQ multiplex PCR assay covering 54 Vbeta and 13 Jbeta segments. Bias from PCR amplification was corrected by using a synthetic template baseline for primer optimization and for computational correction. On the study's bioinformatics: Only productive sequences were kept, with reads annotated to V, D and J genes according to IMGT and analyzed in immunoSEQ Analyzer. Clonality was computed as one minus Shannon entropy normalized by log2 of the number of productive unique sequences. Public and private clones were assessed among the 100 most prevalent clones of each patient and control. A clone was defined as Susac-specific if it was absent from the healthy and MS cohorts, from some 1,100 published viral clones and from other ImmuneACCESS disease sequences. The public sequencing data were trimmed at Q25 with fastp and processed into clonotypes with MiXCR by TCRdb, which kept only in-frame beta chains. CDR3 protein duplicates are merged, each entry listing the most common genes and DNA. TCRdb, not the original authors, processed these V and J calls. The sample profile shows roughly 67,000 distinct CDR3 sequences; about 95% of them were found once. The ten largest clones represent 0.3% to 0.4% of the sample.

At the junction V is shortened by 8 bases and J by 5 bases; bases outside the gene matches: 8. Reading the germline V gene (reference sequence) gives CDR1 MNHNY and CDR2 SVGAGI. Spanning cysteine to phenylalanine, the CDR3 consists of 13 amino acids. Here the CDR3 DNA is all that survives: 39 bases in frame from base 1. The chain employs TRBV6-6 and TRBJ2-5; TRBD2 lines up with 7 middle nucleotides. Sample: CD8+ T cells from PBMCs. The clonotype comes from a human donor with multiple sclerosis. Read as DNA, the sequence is TGTGCCAGCCTATTGGGAGGGCTGGAGACCCAGTACTTC. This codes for CASLLGGLETQYF.